This record looks at one T cell receptor (beta chain) sequence and its context. At the DNA level, this CDR3 is encoded by other sequences in the same sample as well. The germline CDR1 and CDR2 sequences are SGHRS and YFSETQ. The CDR3 extends over 16 amino acids. With 0 bases removed from V and 0 bases from J, the gap between germline ends came to 9 bases. The data originate from a study of blood T cell repertoires in COVID-19. Background on the study: Italy, Spain and the United States were the sources of the convalescent and acute COVID-19 samples. From T cells, B-cell-depleted T cells, or PBMCs came the material, which was cDNA or gDNA.

Original processing methods: For nucleated cells, counts were estimated from reference gene primer amplification. The protocol was immunoSEQ multiplex PCR, while the TCRdb copy is restricted to in-frame clones and leaves out a portion. For V, J and clone size, that table is used; D and trimming come from the DNA. The profile shows about 250,000 clones, approximately 82% of them singletons. The sequence came from a man of 80 years or more with acute or convalescent COVID-19. The specimen was peripheral blood. The V gene is TRBV5-1, the J gene TRBJ2-2, with unresolved D. In DNA, the CDR3 is TGCGCCAGCAGCTTGGTACCCAGGTCGAACACCGGGGAGCTGTTTTTT. This translates into CASSLVPRSNTGELFF. The variable domain in full, with the rest retrieved from reference TRBV5-1 and TRBJ2-2, is KAGVTQTPRYLIKTRGQQVTLSCSPISGHRSVSWYQQTPGQGLQFLFEYFSETQRNKGNFPGRFSGRQFSNSRSEMNVSTLELGDSALYLCASSLVPRSNTGELFFGEGSRLTVL.